The 6 T cell receptor beta chains below were found in one sample sequenced in a study of blood T cell repertoires in COVID-19. Only in-frame clones appear in the TCRdb table, and some are missing; sequencing was by immunoSEQ multiplex PCR. This sample carries 200,000 to 250,000 clones, roughly 80% of them seen once, and the ten largest clones take roughly 10%. The sample was peripheral blood. These receptors were taken from a woman of 80 years or more with acute or convalescent COVID-19.

The rearrangement joins TRBV5-1 to TRBJ2-7; 10 nucleotides agree with TRBD1. Germline V lookup: CDR1 SGHRS, CDR2 YFSETQ. The junction had 5 bases not matched to a gene; V was cut back by 0 bases and J by 5 bases. The CDR3 runs to 15 residues. The CDR3 region has the DNA TGCGCCAGCAGCTTGGAGGGGACAGGGGCCCACGAGCAGTACTTC. It translates to CASSLEGTGAHEQYF.

This clone has at least ten counts. In the same sample, other DNA sequences code for this CDR3. This chain uses TRBV5-1 with TRBJ2-1; 10 nucleotides match TRBD2. Germline CDR1 SGHRS, CDR2 YFSETQ. CDR3 length equals 17 residues. Losses at the gene ends were 0 bases for V and 0 bases for J; bases not matched to a gene: 3. Written as DNA, the CDR3 is TGCGCCAGCAGCTTGGAGGCTAGCGGGAGCTCCTACAATGAGCAGTTCTTC. Its translation: CASSLEASGSSYNEQFF.

V and J are TRBV6-5 and TRBJ2-1; 9 bases fit TRBD2. CDR1 MNHEY and CDR2 SVGAGI come from the germline V gene. The length of the CDR3 is 15 residues. V was clipped by 6 bases and J by 3 bases; unmatched bases: 6. This CDR3 is CASRPGLALYNEQFF. CDR3 in DNA: TGTGCCAGCAGACCAGGACTAGCGCTCTACAATGAGCAGTTCTTC.

The chain joins TRBV6-5 to TRBJ2-7; D call uncertain. Germline CDR1 MNHEY, CDR2 SVGAGI. Trimming shortened V by 10 bases and J by 3 bases, and 10 bases separated the two germline ends. The CDR3 length is 11 residues. For the CDR3, the DNA is TGTGCCACGAGTAACGGCTACGAGCAGTACTTC. It yields the protein CATSNGYEQYF.

This chain uses TRBV19 with TRBJ1-1; unclear D gene. Germline V gene lookup returns CDR1 LNHDA and CDR2 SQIVND (reference sequence). The ends were cut back, 6 bases at V and 9 bases at J, with 17 bases in the middle. The CDR3 covers 13 residues. The DNA of the CDR3 is TGTGCCAGTAGCCCCCTGGAGGGTTCGAAAGCTTTCTTT. This translates into CASSPLEGSKAFF.

The rearrangement joins TRBV30 to TRBJ1-5; D is uncertain. In germline, CDR1 is GTSNPN, CDR2 SVGIG (reference sequence). The CDR3 is 15 residues long. Trimming removed 5 bases from V and 2 bases from J, with 16 bases in between. The CDR3 sequence: CAWGDVLAGNQPQHF. The CDR3, as DNA: TGTGCCTGGGGCGACGTATTAGCGGGCAATCAGCCCCAGCATTTT. The variable domain in full, with the rest retrieved from reference TRBV30 and TRBJ1-5, is SQTIHQWPATLVQPVGSPLSLECTVEGTSNPNLYWYRQAAGRGLQLLFYSVGIGQISSEVPQNLSASRPQDRQFILSSKKLLLSDSGFYLCAWGDVLAGNQPQHFGDGTRLSIL.